What follows are 10 T cell receptor beta chains derived from one specimen sequenced in a study of T-cell memory formation after mild COVID-19. TCRdb re-analysed the 5' RACE reads in MiXCR, keeping a single row per CDR3 protein. The data contain approximately 500,000 distinct CDR3 sequences, about 23% of them seen just once; the ten biggest clones take up about 12%. The material sequenced was PBMCs or a T cell subset sorted from them (not recorded which). The receptor set was obtained from an adult woman who had mild COVID-19 (a few samples of this study predate the infection). Cell type and time point are not known.

This clonotype appeared a few times. This rearrangement joins TRBV12-3 or TRBV12-4 to TRBJ2-7; 8 bases agree with TRBD2. The CDR3 contains 15 residues. V was pared by 9 bases and J by 2 bases, with 12 bases of the junction left unmatched. The CDR3 bases are TGTGCCAGTCACGGGGGGGGCAGTGGGGCCTACGAGCAGTACTTC. This gives the protein CASHGGGSGAYEQYF.

This clonotype was counted between two and nine times. The chain joins TRBV7-3 to TRBJ2-1; 9 nucleotides match TRBD2. From germline, CDR1 is SGHTA and CDR2 FQGTGA. Trimming removed 4 bases from V and 7 bases from J; junction bases left unmatched: 5. The CDR3 consists of 14 residues. The DNA of the CDR3 is TGTGCCAGCAGCTCCCTTAGCGGGAGTAATGAGCAGTTCTTC. Protein sequence: CASSSLSGSNEQFF.

The rearrangement uses TRBV6-5 and TRBJ2-1; 9 bases are a match to TRBD1. From germline, CDR1 is MNHEY and CDR2 SVGAGI. CDR3 length equals 16 residues. V lost 6 bases, J lost 4 bases, and 10 bases stayed unmatched. This chain's CDR3 is CASSPIPGQGYNEQFF. In DNA form, the CDR3 reads TGTGCCAGCAGCCCAATTCCGGGACAGGGTTACAATGAGCAGTTCTTC.

This chain links TRBV24-1 with TRBJ1-5; D not resolved. This CDR3 spans 15 amino acids. Germline V gene data show CDR1 as KGHDR and CDR2 as SFDVKD. Trimming cost V 4 bases and J 1 base, with 10 bases left between them. The CDR3 coding sequence is TGTGCCACCAGTGACCCGCGGATGAGCAATCAGCCCCAGCATTTT. It is translated as CATSDPRMSNQPQHF.

The rearrangement uses TRBV7-2 and TRBJ1-5; no firm D call. In germline, CDR1 is SGHTA, CDR2 FQGNSA. The CDR3 contains 15 residues. Trimming left V 5 bases short and J 5 bases short, with 16 bases between. CDR3 in DNA: TGTGCCAGCAGCCTGAATGCTCTCGTTGATCAGCCCCAGCATTTT. Protein sequence: CASSLNALVDQPQHF. Together with reference TRBV7-2 and TRBJ1-5, the CDR3 gives the full variable domain: GAGVSQSPSNKVTEKGKDVELRCDPISGHTALYWYRQSLGQGLEFLIYFQGNSAPDKSGLPSDRFSAERTGGSVSTLTIQRTQQEDSAVYLCASSLNALVDQPQHFGDGTRLSIL.

The chain employs TRBV5-5 and TRBJ2-3, with D maybe TRBD1 (6 bases). V lost 0 bases and J 3 bases, leaving 11 bases between the germline ends. CDR3 length: 15 amino acids. Germline lookup yields CDR1 SGHKS and CDR2 YYEKEE (reference sequence). CDR3 in amino acids: CASSLGARGTDTQYF. The CDR3 DNA reads as TGTGCCAGCAGCTTGGGCGCCAGGGGTACAGATACGCAGTATTTT.

This clonotype came up once. The J gene is TRBJ2-7, the V gene TRBV24-1, with TRBD1 matching 9 bases. Germline V gene sequence: CDR1 KGHDR, CDR2 SFDVKD. V trimming: 7 bases; J trimming: 4 bases; junction bases outside the gene matches: 4. This CDR3 spans 13 amino acids. This CDR3 is CATRAGTGYEQYF. The CDR3 nucleotides are TGTGCCACCAGAGCCGGGACAGGGTACGAGCAGTACTTC.

A few counts support this clonotype. The chain combines TRBV6-5 with TRBJ1-1; 12 positions match TRBD1. CDR1 is MNHEY, CDR2 SVGAGI, per germline. Trimming removed 8 bases from V and 7 bases from J; junction bases left unmatched: 8. The CDR3 runs to 14 residues. In DNA form, the CDR3 reads TGTGCCAGCCGAGGGACAGGGGGCGCGAATGAAGCTTTCTTT. Protein sequence: CASRGTGGANEAFF.

The chain recombines TRBV4-1 with TRBJ1-1, with 7 bases lining up with TRBD1. V dropped 5 bases and J dropped 3; count of bases not matched to a gene: 9. This CDR3 comprises 15 residues. Germline V gene data show CDR1 as MGHRA and CDR2 as YSYEKL. The CDR3 reads CASSDYRRGYTEAFF. The CDR3 DNA sequence: TGCGCCAGCAGCGATTATCGCAGGGGGTACACTGAAGCTTTCTTT.

This clonotype was seen more than once but under ten times. The chain has TRBV20-1 and TRBJ1-5, with TRBD1 matching 8 bases. J gave up 6 bases and V 6 bases, and 7 bases lay outside the gene matches. CDR3 size: 13 residues. Germline CDR1 and CDR2: DFQATT and SNEGSKA (reference sequence). The CDR3 protein is CSASGTGPQPQHF. The CDR3, as DNA: TGCAGTGCGAGTGGGACAGGACCTCAGCCCCAGCATTTT.